The next 16 T cell receptor beta chains were all read from a single sample in a study of vaccination effects on CD4 cells after COVID-19 (dated by TCRdb to 2021 to 2024). To identify antigen-specific CD4+ T cell clonotypes by their expansion, the ViraFEST assay first stimulated PBMC with viral peptide pools and then applied TCR sequencing. After roughly 11 days of culture, CD4+ T cells were isolated with the EasySep CD4+ T cell isolation kit. The absence of prior SARS-CoV-2 infection in healthy vaccine recipients was confirmed by negative nucleocapsid antibodies before and after vaccination. To prepare the library, the immunoSEQ multiplex PCR assay was applied. TCRdb limited this immuneACCESS table to in-frame rearrangements with V and J called. A share of clones is missing; checked studies link under half to unresolved V genes, and the rest is unexplained. The table for this sample lists about 22,000 clones; around 70% of them were counted only once. Approximately 26% of the sample comes from the top ten.

No antigen has been assigned to these receptors. Here the sequenced sample was CD4+ T cells from PBMCs cultured with HCoV-NL63 spike peptides, taken before COVID-19 vaccination. Explained via the paper, the cell subset or site label denotes: HCoV-NL63 spike overlapping peptide pool stimulation. The receptors stem from a human donor who received a COVID-19 vaccine.

This chain joins TRBV6-2 or TRBV6-3 and TRBJ1-3; D remains ambiguous. V dropped 3 bases and J dropped 0 bases, with 18 bases sitting between them. There are 18 residues in the CDR3. Germline CDR1 and CDR2: MNHEY and SVGEGT. The CDR3: CASSYGFGRRSSGNTIYF. CDR3 coding DNA: TGTGCCAGCAGTTATGGGTTTGGACGGCGTTCCTCTGGAAACACCATATATTTT.

The gene calls are TRBV7-9 and TRBJ1-2; no reliable D call. The CDR3 sequence is 13 residues long. V lost 1 base and J lost 4, with 7 bases in between. Germline assignment: CDR1 SEHNR and CDR2 FQNEAQ (reference sequence). CDR3 loop: CASSLDVPYGYTF. CDR3 nucleotide sequence: TGTGCCAGCAGCTTAGATGTGCCCTATGGCTACACCTTC.

This CDR3 reads CASSLPESEAFF. DNA of the CDR3: TGTGCCAGCAGCCTACCAGAATCTGAAGCTTTCTTT. This rearrangement joins TRBV7-9 to TRBJ1-1, with D unresolved. Trimming cost V 5 bases and J 6 bases, with 10 bases left between them. Germline V CDR1 and CDR2: SEHNR, FQNEAQ (reference sequence). CDR3 length: 12 residues. The full variable domain, completed using reference TRBV7-9 and TRBJ1-1, is DTGVSQNPRHKITKRGQNVTFRCDPISEHNRLYWYRQTLGQGPEFLTYFQNEAQLEKSRLLSDRFSAERPKGSFSTLEIQRTEQGDSAMYLCASSLPESEAFFGQGTRLTVV.

The V call is TRBV4-2, the J call TRBJ1-4; tentatively, D is TRBD1 (6 bases). Germline values: CDR1 LGHNA, CDR2 YNFKEQ. The V and J ends lost 0 bases and 4 bases respectively, with 12 bases between them. CDR3 size: 16 residues. The CDR3 DNA reads as TGTGCCAGCAGCCAAGAAGGGGGGGTTTATAATGAAAAACTGTTTTTT. The encoded protein is CASSQEGGVYNEKLFF.

This clone was seen more than once but under ten times. DNA of the CDR3: TGTGCCAGCAGGGAACAGGGAACTGGAAACACCATATATTTT. This encodes CASREQGTGNTIYF. This chain joins TRBV2 and TRBJ1-3, with D perhaps matching TRBD1 (6 bases). Germline loops: CDR1 SNHLY, CDR2 FYNNEI. The CDR3 is made up of 14 amino acids. V lost 6 bases to trimming and J lost 2 bases, with 11 bases between them.

The V and J genes are TRBV30 and TRBJ1-5; no firm D call. Germline V gene lookup returns CDR1 GTSNPN and CDR2 SVGIG (reference sequence). The ends were cut back, 1 base at V and 6 bases at J, with 7 bases in the middle. The CDR3 covers 12 residues. CDR3 coding DNA: TGTGCCTGGAGTGGAACGGGTCAGCCCCAGCATTTT. This gives the protein CAWSGTGQPQHF.

The V call is TRBV10-3, the J call TRBJ1-1; D is unresolved. CDR1 is ENHRY, CDR2 SYGVKD, per germline. The CDR3 sequence is 12 residues long. V gave up 11 bases and J gave up 7 bases, with 17 bases separating them. In DNA form, the CDR3 reads TGTGCCCATAGAGCGCAAGGAGGTGAAGCTTTCTTT. Its protein is CAHRAQGGEAFF.

The rearrangement uses TRBV28 and TRBJ1-5; 11 bases are a match to TRBD1. Germline loops: CDR1 MDHEN, CDR2 SYDVKM. J lost 6 bases, V lost 3 bases, and 13 bases had no gene match. The CDR3 totals 18 residues. CDR3 bases: TGTGCCAGCAGTTTCATAGGACAGGGGGCTCTACTGGGTCAGCCCCAGCATTTT. Amino acids: CASSFIGQGALLGQPQHF.

This clone was picked up a small number of times. The V and J genes are TRBV15 and TRBJ1-2, with D possibly being TRBD1 (6 bases). There are 15 residues in the CDR3. The germline V gene has CDR1 LNHNV and CDR2 YYDKDF (reference sequence). Trimming cost V 0 bases and J 8 bases, with 16 bases left between them. In nucleotides, the CDR3 is TGTGCCACCAGCAGAGATCGAACAGGGCCTTGGGGCTACACCTTC. Amino acids: CATSRDRTGPWGYTF.

The chain combines TRBV4-2 with TRBJ1-2; D not resolved. There are 11 residues in the CDR3. The germline CDR1 and CDR2 sequences are LGHNA and YNFKEQ. Trimming shortened V by 5 bases and J by 8 bases, and 9 bases separated the two germline ends. CDR3 sequence: CASSSARGYTF. CDR3 in DNA: TGTGCCAGCAGCTCCGCCCGGGGCTACACCTTC.

The chain couples TRBV20-1 to TRBJ1-4; 8 positions agree with TRBD1. V was pared by 3 bases and J by 5 bases, with 5 bases of the junction left unmatched. The CDR3 length is 14 residues. Germline V gene data show CDR1 as DFQATT and CDR2 as SNEGSKA (reference sequence). The CDR3 spells CSASFGTGNEKLFF. In DNA form, the CDR3 reads TGCAGTGCTAGTTTCGGGACAGGCAATGAAAAACTGTTTTTT.

J is TRBJ1-2 and V is TRBV4-1; D is unresolved. Germline assignment: CDR1 MGHRA and CDR2 YSYEKL. The CDR3 totals 15 residues. V was clipped by 4 bases and J by 8 bases, with 20 bases between them. The CDR3 bases are TGCGCCAGCAGCCCCCCGGGTTCTGCTACCCGGGGCTACACCTTC. Amino acid sequence: CASSPPGSATRGYTF.

This chain uses TRBV11-2 with TRBJ2-7; D tentatively fits TRBD1 or TRBD2 (7 bases each). V shed 1 base and J shed 7 bases, with 23 bases lying between them. The CDR3 loop spans 17 amino acids. Per the germline V gene, CDR1 is SGHAT and CDR2 is FQNNGV. The CDR3 nucleotides are TGTGCCAGCAGCTTAGCCCCCGGGGAGGGGGCGGCAAGGGAGCAGTACTTC. As protein: CASSLAPGEGAAREQYF.

Here the CDR3 DNA reads TGTGCCAGCAGTACCGGGACGGAACCTTACGAGCAGTACTTC. Its translation: CASSTGTEPYEQYF. The chain uses TRBV28 and TRBJ2-7; D tentatively reads TRBD1 or TRBD2 (5 bases each). Germline values: CDR1 MDHEN, CDR2 SYDVKM. The CDR3 loop spans 14 amino acids. With 5 bases removed from V and 4 bases from J, the gap between germline ends came to 15 bases.

The table lists this clone with a few counts. The gene calls are TRBV18 and TRBJ1-2; D gene ambiguous. The CDR3 consists of 15 residues. V was pared by 4 bases and J by 4 bases, with 16 bases between. The germline gives CDR1 KGHSH, CDR2 LQKENI. The CDR3, as DNA: TGTGCCAGCTCACTTGGACCTGACGGAGGCTATGGCTACACCTTC. Translation: CASSLGPDGGYGYTF.

The chain is built from TRBV30 and TRBJ1-6; D is possibly TRBD1 (6 bases). Trimming stripped 4 bases from V and 5 bases from J, with 15 bases between. The CDR3 contains 15 residues. Germline CDR1 and CDR2: GTSNPN and SVGIG (reference sequence). Here the CDR3 reads CAWNSGAVHNSPLHF. The CDR3 coding sequence is TGTGCCTGGAACTCGGGGGCAGTCCATAATTCACCCCTCCACTTT.